These 17 T cell receptor beta chains were all obtained from the same sample, sequenced in a study of blood T cell repertoires in COVID-19 (dated by TCRdb to the early 2020s). The method was the immunoSEQ multiplex PCR assay. In its TCRdb copy, this immuneACCESS table keeps in-frame sequences only and misses some clones. Where compared with another copy, unresolved V genes explain less than half of these, and the others have no known cause. A total of about 180,000 clones appear in this sample, about 85% of them only once. Of the sample, over 15% is held by the ten largest clones. The source material was peripheral blood. The source is an older person with COVID-19, enrolled during active disease.

The V and J genes are TRBV7-2 and TRBJ1-5; D may be TRBD1 (5 bases). From germline, CDR1 is SGHTA and CDR2 FQGNSA. This CDR3 has 17 residues. With 4 bases removed from V and 0 bases from J, the gap between germline ends came to 16 bases. CDR3 region: CASSSPQGRGSNQPQHF. The CDR3 region has the DNA TGTGCCAGCAGCTCCCCGCAGGGAAGGGGTAGCAATCAGCCCCAGCATTTT.

The chain uses TRBV5-4 and TRBJ2-5; TRBD2 aligns across 11 bases. Germline V lookup: CDR1 SGHNT, CDR2 YYREEE (reference sequence). J lost 5 bases, V lost 1 base, and 7 bases had no gene match. The CDR3 extends over 16 amino acids. CDR3 protein: CASSLPKTSGKETQYF. The CDR3 region has the DNA TGTGCCAGCAGCTTGCCTAAGACTAGCGGGAAGGAGACCCAGTACTTC.

The rearrangement links TRBV13 to TRBJ2-5; 8 nucleotides match TRBD1. CDR1 is PRHDT, CDR2 FYEKMQ, per germline (reference sequence). Unmatched junction bases numbered 4, after V lost 4 bases and J lost 3 bases. This CDR3 spans 14 amino acids. CDR3 amino acids: CASSSRTGKETQYF. Here the CDR3 DNA reads TGTGCCAGCAGCTCTCGGACAGGGAAAGAGACCCAGTACTTC.

About this clone: The same CDR3 also results from other DNA sequences found in this sample. V usage is TRBV4-2 and J usage is TRBJ1-4; no clear D gene. Germline V gives CDR1 LGHNA, CDR2 YNFKEQ. This CDR3 is built from 14 residues. The V end was cut by 0 bases, the J end by 4 bases, with 6 bases between. The CDR3 DNA is TGTGCCAGCAGCCAAGATGGCGGTAATGAAAAACTGTTTTTT. Its translation: CASSQDGGNEKLFF.

The chain carries TRBV25-1 and TRBJ1-2; 7 bases are shared with TRBD1. Germline V lookup: CDR1 MGHDK, CDR2 SYGVNS. The CDR3 loop spans 14 amino acids. Losses at the gene ends were 4 bases for V and 2 bases for J; bases not matched to a gene: 4. CDR3 residues: CASSAPGQNYGYTF. CDR3 coding DNA: TGTGCCAGCAGTGCACCGGGACAGAACTATGGCTACACCTTC.

This chain connects TRBV6-6 to TRBJ2-7, with 10 nucleotides matching TRBD1. Trimming cost V 6 bases and J 2 bases; bases outside gene matches: 10. Germline CDR1 MNHNY, CDR2 SVGAGI (reference sequence). CDR3 length: 16 residues. CDR3 nucleotide sequence: TGTGCCAGCAGCCGAATACCCGGGACAGGGGCCTACGAGCAGTACTTC. It yields the protein CASSRIPGTGAYEQYF.

The chain has TRBV6-5 and TRBJ2-5; TRBD1 is a possible D gene (5 bases). Germline CDR1 and CDR2: MNHEY and SVGAGI. V gave up 2 bases and J gave up 5 bases, with 9 bases separating them. The CDR3 sequence is 13 residues long. The CDR3 DNA follows: TGTGCCAGCAGTTACGGGCAGGGCGAGACCCAGTACTTC. Translation: CASSYGQGETQYF.

This chain uses TRBV15 with TRBJ1-2, with 8 bases matching TRBD1. Per the germline V gene, CDR1 is LNHNV and CDR2 is YYDKDF (reference sequence). V lost 0 bases to trimming and J lost 8 bases; unmatched junction nucleotides: 8. This CDR3 spans 15 amino acids. The CDR3 is CATSREMGDRSGYTF. The CDR3 DNA sequence: TGTGCCACCAGCAGAGAGATGGGGGACAGGTCGGGCTACACCTTC.

The V gene is TRBV6-4, the J gene TRBJ2-1; possible D gene TRBD2, 6 bases. Deletions cut 0 bases from V and 7 bases from J, with 13 bases between. Germline loops: CDR1 MRHNA, CDR2 SNTAGT. The CDR3 totals 15 residues. CDR3 amino acids: CASSDSGLAANEQFF. CDR3 bases: TGTGCCAGCAGTGACTCTGGTTTAGCGGCTAATGAGCAGTTCTTC.

The gene calls are TRBV10-3 and TRBJ1-5; D is unclear. From germline, CDR1 is ENHRY and CDR2 SYGVKD. The CDR3 sequence is 15 residues long. Between the trimmed V and J ends, which lost 2 bases and 5 bases, there was a span of 13 bases. CDR3 sequence: CAISEAPALYQPQHF. The CDR3 coding sequence is TGTGCCATCAGTGAGGCGCCCGCCCTCTATCAGCCCCAGCATTTT.

This chain connects TRBV9 to TRBJ1-1, with a weak D call TRBD1 (6 bases). V lost 4 bases and J lost 7, with 14 bases in between. Germline-derived CDR1 and CDR2 are SGDLS and YYNGEE. The CDR3 runs 13 residues. In nucleotides, the CDR3 is TGTGCCAGCAGCCCAACAGGGTGGGATGAAGCTTTCTTT. It encodes CASSPTGWDEAFF.

The chain links TRBV7-2 to TRBJ1-2; 7 bases align to TRBD1. The length of the CDR3 is 14 residues. Per the germline V gene, CDR1 is SGHTA and CDR2 is FQGNSA. After removal of 9 bases from V and 6 bases from J, the junction contained 13 bases not matched to a gene. The CDR3 coding sequence is TGTGCCAGTCGGTTCGACAGGGAATCTGATGGCTACACCTTC. Translation: CASRFDRESDGYTF.

The rearrangement joins TRBV14 to TRBJ1-6; D unresolved. The CDR3 spans 17 residues. Trimming shortened V by 0 bases and J by 8 bases, and 17 bases separated the two germline ends. The germline V gene has CDR1 SGHDN and CDR2 FVKESK. The CDR3 DNA reads as TGTGCCAGCAGCCAAGAATTTCGGGAGGTCGTAGATTCACCCCTCCACTTT. Its protein is CASSQEFREVVDSPLHF.

The chain links TRBV12-3 or TRBV12-4 to TRBJ2-5, with unresolved D. Trimming took 8 bases from V and 2 from J, leaving 6 bases between them. This CDR3 has 11 amino acids. CDR3 nucleotide sequence: TGTGCCAGCGCAACTCAAGAGACCCAGTACTTC. Translated: CASATQETQYF.

The chain recombines TRBV7-2 with TRBJ2-7; D possibly corresponds to TRBD2 (6 bases). V was clipped by 2 bases and J by 3 bases, with 11 bases between them. The CDR3 has 14 amino acids. The germline CDR1 and CDR2 sequences are SGHTA and FQGNSA. The chain's CDR3 is CASSLNAGNYEQYF. In DNA, the CDR3 is TGTGCCAGCAGCTTAAATGCGGGGAACTACGAGCAGTACTTC.

The chain uses TRBV28 and TRBJ2-3; 9 positions agree with TRBD2. CDR1 and CDR2 from the germline V gene are MDHEN and SYDVKM. V dropped 6 bases and J dropped 0; count of bases not matched to a gene: 7. The CDR3 covers 16 residues. The CDR3 DNA follows: TGTGCCAGCAGACTACTAGCGGGCTTTAGCACAGATACGCAGTATTTT. It translates to CASRLLAGFSTDTQYF.

The chain employs TRBV7-2 and TRBJ2-7; D uncertain. Trimming stripped 2 bases from V and 0 bases from J, with 8 bases between. The CDR3 is 14 amino acids. Germline-derived CDR1 and CDR2 are SGHTA and FQGNSA. In DNA, the CDR3 is TGTGCCAGCAGCTTATCCCGGAGCTCCTACGAGCAGTACTTC. This codes for CASSLSRSSYEQYF.